This TCR beta chain was obtained from a study of shared T cell receptors in the human thymus. The assay was immunoSEQ multiplex PCR, and TCRdb's table has in-frame clones only and misses some. Of some 700,000 clones in the sample, 70% to 90% were seen once. With 0 bases removed from V and 2 bases from J, the gap between germline ends came to 11 bases. This CDR3 region has 16 residues. CDR1 SGHAT and CDR2 FQNNGV come from the germline V gene. These data are also associated with another study on human thymus T cells. That paper adds: Donors were healthy Finnish babies undergoing corrective operations for congenital heart defects. Related research described thymic repertoires that were highly overlapping among unrelated individuals.

The receptor was derived from a boy under two years old with a congenital heart defect. The chain employs TRBV11-2 and TRBJ2-1, with TRBD2 as a possible D gene (5 bases). The specimen sequenced was thymocytes. This chain's CDR3 is CASSLEPSGPYNEQFF. The CDR3 bases are TGTGCCAGCAGCTTAGAGCCCAGCGGACCCTACAATGAGCAGTTCTTC.